This TCR beta chain was identified in a study of T cells expressing NK-cell markers. Study observations and caveats: For roughly 6 donors, the dominant NKG2C+ clonotypes made up roughly 1.0-8% of their CD8+ T cells. HCMV specificity of the expanded NKG2C+ T cell clones stayed unclear.

The CDR3 runs to 15 residues. CDR1 and CDR2 from the germline V gene are SGHDT and YYEEEE. 5'RACE template switching built TCR beta cDNA with unique molecular identifiers. TCRdb derives one entry per CDR3 protein from the 5' RACE reads, leaving out DNA. The specimen's table records fewer than 400,000 distinct CDR3 sequences. With regard to this clonotype: Its antigen remains unknown.

This chain links TRBV5-6 with TRBJ2-3; TCRdb's D call, TRBD1, is unchecked because there is no DNA. The specimen was blood T cells: a sorted CD56 or NKG2C T cell subset, CD4+ or CD8+ T cells, or bulk PBMC T cells (not recorded which). The sequence was obtained from a man between 18 and 69 years old in good health. The CDR3 region is CASRSSQGFGDTQYF.